These 15 T cell receptor beta chains originate from one sample sequenced in a study of blood T cells in healthy people across ages. For the second PCR, which ran for about 6 to 11 cycles, a sample-barcoded 5' primer and a J-beta primer mix were used. TCRdb reanalysed the 5' RACE reads using MiXCR and keeps one entry per CDR3 protein. The sample contains about 1.6 million distinct CDR3 sequences, 30% to 40% of which appear only once. Input material: blood. The origin of the receptors is a woman aged 25 to 39 in good health.

Of note for this clonotype: This sequence may be a read error, since a much larger clone differs from it by one base. V is TRBV20-1 and J is TRBJ2-1, with D possibly TRBD1 on 5 matching bases. This CDR3 region has 16 residues. The germline V gene has CDR1 DFQATT and CDR2 SNEGSKA (reference sequence). CDR3 nucleotide sequence: TGCAGTACCTCTGAAGCAGGGAAGCTCTCCCACAATGAGCAGTTCTTC. Translated, it gives CSTSEAGKLSHNEQFF.

Remarks on this clonotype: The junction does not match germline at one end; this may be a read error. V gene TRBV18 combines with J gene TRBJ1-5, with no clear D. In germline, CDR1 is KGHSH, CDR2 LQKENI. The CDR3 spans 15 residues. The CDR3 bases are TGCGCCAGCTCACCACCGGGGAAGTCGAATCAGCCCCAGCATTTT. Translating it yields CASSPPGKSNQPQHF.

The genes are TRBV15 and TRBJ2-1; the D call may be TRBD1 or TRBD2 (7 bases each). Germline V gene sequence: CDR1 LNHNV, CDR2 YYDKDF (reference sequence). Trimming left V 0 bases short and J 7 bases short, with 16 bases between. There are 16 residues in the CDR3. The CDR3 region is CATSRDRGRGGNEQFF. CDR3 nucleotides: TGTGCCACCAGCAGAGATCGGGGCAGGGGGGGGAATGAGCAGTTCTTC. Supplemented by reference TRBV15 and TRBJ2-1, the full variable domain reads DAMVIQNPRYQVTQFGKPVTLSCSQTLNHNVMYWYQQKSSQAPKLLFHYYDKDFNNEADTPDNFQSRRPNTSFCFLDIRSPGLGDTAMYLCATSRDRGRGGNEQFFGPGTRLTVL.

This clonotype was seen ten or more times. The rearrangement links TRBV9 to TRBJ2-3, with TRBD2 matching over 10 bases. Trimming removed 2 bases from V and 6 bases from J; junction bases left unmatched: 6. The germline CDR1 and CDR2 sequences are SGDLS and YYNGEE. This CDR3 has 15 residues. Written as DNA, the CDR3 is TGTGCCAGCAGCGTGCCCGGGACTAGCGCCGATACGCAGTATTTT. This encodes CASSVPGTSADTQYF.

This clonotype was picked up one time. This chain connects TRBV20-1 to TRBJ1-5; 8 nucleotides line up with TRBD1. V was clipped by 2 bases and J by 7 bases; unmatched bases: 13. Per the germline V gene, CDR1 is DFQATT and CDR2 is SNEGSKA (reference sequence). The CDR3 totals 16 residues. CDR3 sequence reads: CSARKRSTGGNQPQHF. Here the CDR3 DNA reads TGCAGTGCTAGAAAGAGGTCCACAGGGGGAAACCAGCCCCAGCATTTT.

This chain connects TRBV11-1 to TRBJ2-2, with a tentative D call TRBD2 (6 bases). Per the germline V gene, CDR1 is SGHAT and CDR2 is FQDESV (reference sequence). The ends were cut back, 1 base at V and 3 bases at J, with 12 bases in the middle. This CDR3 is built from 16 residues. As DNA, the CDR3 is TGTGCCAGCAGCTTAGGAGCGGGCCGTTACACCGGGGAGCTGTTTTTT. Protein: CASSLGAGRYTGELFF.

This clonotype has at least ten counts. The chain is built from TRBV4-1 and TRBJ2-6; unclear D gene. The CDR3 consists of 16 residues. The V gene's germline CDR1 is MGHRA and CDR2 YSYEKL. Trimming removed 1 base from V and 0 bases from J, with 7 bases in between. CDR3 nucleotides: TGCGCCAGCAGCCAAGGTTCGCCCTCTGGGGCCAACGTCCTGACTTTC. This encodes CASSQGSPSGANVLTF.

This clonotype has more than one count but fewer than ten. The CDR3 bases are TGCAGTGCTTATCCGGGCCAGGCGGATACGCAGTATTTT. The encoded protein is CSAYPGQADTQYF. The genes are TRBV20-1 and TRBJ2-3; D is undetermined. CDR1 and CDR2 (germline): DFQATT, SNEGSKA (reference sequence). This CDR3 contains 13 residues. The V end was cut by 5 bases, the J end by 6 bases, with 15 bases between.

This sequence joins TRBV2 and TRBJ1-2, with D maybe TRBD1 (6 bases). The CDR3 has 12 residues. V lost 4 bases and J lost 10, with 13 bases in between. Germline loops: CDR1 SNHLY, CDR2 FYNNEI. CDR3 residues: CASSGGQMDYTF. For the CDR3, the DNA is TGTGCCAGCAGTGGCGGACAGATGGACTACACCTTC.

The chain carries TRBV5-1 and TRBJ2-3; D unclear. The germline V gene has CDR1 SGHRS and CDR2 YFSETQ. V lost 2 bases and J 1 base, leaving 14 bases between the germline ends. CDR3 size: 16 residues. CDR3 residues: CASSFKGPAGTDTQYF. In nucleotides, the CDR3 is TGCGCCAGCAGCTTTAAAGGTCCGGCAGGCACAGATACGCAGTATTTT.

This clonotype was seen many times. One end of the junction fails to match germline, which may point to a read error. The rearrangement uses TRBV20-1 and TRBJ2-1; D unclear. Germline lookup yields CDR1 DFQATT and CDR2 SNEGSKA (reference sequence). This CDR3 contains 11 residues. CDR3 residues: CSAIADNEQFF. In DNA, the CDR3 is TGCAGCGCTATCGCCGACAATGAGCAGTTCTTC.

V usage is TRBV10-3 and J usage is TRBJ2-2, with D hard to call. This CDR3 has 14 residues. Germline V gene data show CDR1 as ENHRY and CDR2 as SYGVKD. V lost 4 bases and J 0 bases, leaving 6 bases between the germline ends. The CDR3 region is CAISGNSNTGELFF. Here the CDR3 DNA reads TGTGCCATCAGTGGCAACTCGAACACCGGGGAGCTGTTTTTT.

This clonotype has ten or more counts. The V gene is TRBV29-1, the J gene TRBJ2-7, with TRBD2 matching 10 bases. This CDR3 is 16 amino acids long. Germline V CDR1 and CDR2: SQVTM, ANQGSEA. The V gene end was trimmed by 3 bases and the J gene end by 3 bases; junction bases not matched to a gene: 11. The CDR3 nucleotides read TGCAGCGTTGATGGGGGACCGGGACTAGCGCACTACGAGCAGTACTTC. It encodes CSVDGGPGLAHYEQYF.

This clonotype was observed at least ten times. V usage is TRBV9 and J usage is TRBJ1-1, with a possible D match to TRBD1 (5 bases). Germline V gives CDR1 SGDLS, CDR2 YYNGEE. This CDR3 contains 13 residues. Trimming left V 5 bases short and J 1 base short, with 9 bases between. CDR3 sequence: CASSVTGNTEAFF. Here the CDR3 DNA reads TGTGCCAGCAGTGTTACAGGGAACACTGAAGCTTTCTTT. The full variable domain, completed using reference TRBV9 and TRBJ1-1, is DSGVTQTPKHLITATGQRVTLRCSPRSGDLSVYWYQQSLDQGLQFLIQYYNGEERAKGNILERFSAQQFPDLHSELNLSSLELGDSALYFCASSVTGNTEAFFGQGTRLTVV.

The chain links TRBV10-3 to TRBJ2-2; the D is unclear. CDR1 is ENHRY and CDR2 is SYGVKD in the germline V gene. V was shortened by 11 bases and J by 8 bases, with 24 bases between the two germline ends. This CDR3 contains 15 residues. CDR3 protein: CAAGSGNRMTGELFF. The CDR3 coding sequence is TGTGCCGCTGGAAGTGGGAATAGGATGACTGGGGAGCTGTTTTTT.